Listed below are T cell receptor beta chains from one sample, sequenced in a study of T cell repertoires in cytomegalovirus infection. From the reads, TCRdb called clonotypes with MiXCR, one entry per CDR3 protein. Here the sample spans roughly 990,000 distinct CDR3 sequences, roughly 31% being singletons. No antigen has been identified for these receptors. The starting material was cultured CD8+ T cells from PBMCs, obtained from culture after CMV antigen stimulation. The source is a human donor in good health (CMV status not recorded). Some clones in this sample may be carry-over from other donors' samples. Both conserved end residues are trimmed from each CDR3. A D gene is named only where the DNA matches it firmly.

D: -; V: TRBV14; CDR3: ASSQDSTAYQETQY
D: -; V: TRBV11-1; CDR3: ASSLDWGSEAF
D: TRBD2; V: TRBV7-2; CDR3: ASSLWSGGTDTQY
D: TRBD2; V: TRBV12-3/TRBV12-4; CDR3: ASSPGGETQY
D: TRBD1; V: TRBV27; CDR3: ASSSGTGGVQPQH
D: -; V: TRBV10-2; CDR3: ASSEDAEAF
D: -; V: TRBV27; CDR3: ASSPLFSGGNYNEQF
D: -; V: TRBV14; CDR3: ASSPELSSPLH
D: TRBD1; V: TRBV10-3; CDR3: AIRLRQGNIDTQY
D: -; V: TRBV5-1; CDR3: ASRSPVDEQY
D: TRBD1; V: TRBV7-9; CDR3: ASSLRGQGHHEQY
D: TRBD1; V: TRBV20-1; CDR3: SARDSWDSNEQF
D: -; V: TRBV29-1; CDR3: SVEPGSGANVLT
D: -; V: TRBV12-3/TRBV12-4; CDR3: ASSLSPRGSGELF
D: -; V: TRBV6-2/TRBV6-3; CDR3: ASSYSTEGEQF
D: -; V: TRBV5-8; CDR3: ASSLDFLNQPQH
D: -; V: TRBV6-2/TRBV6-3; CDR3: ASSRQGGTYNEQF
D: TRBD1; V: TRBV6-6; CDR3: ASSLGQGITGELF
D: -; V: TRBV10-3; CDR3: AIVAGSSTDTQY
D: TRBD1; V: TRBV4-2; CDR3: ASNTKGAHTGELF